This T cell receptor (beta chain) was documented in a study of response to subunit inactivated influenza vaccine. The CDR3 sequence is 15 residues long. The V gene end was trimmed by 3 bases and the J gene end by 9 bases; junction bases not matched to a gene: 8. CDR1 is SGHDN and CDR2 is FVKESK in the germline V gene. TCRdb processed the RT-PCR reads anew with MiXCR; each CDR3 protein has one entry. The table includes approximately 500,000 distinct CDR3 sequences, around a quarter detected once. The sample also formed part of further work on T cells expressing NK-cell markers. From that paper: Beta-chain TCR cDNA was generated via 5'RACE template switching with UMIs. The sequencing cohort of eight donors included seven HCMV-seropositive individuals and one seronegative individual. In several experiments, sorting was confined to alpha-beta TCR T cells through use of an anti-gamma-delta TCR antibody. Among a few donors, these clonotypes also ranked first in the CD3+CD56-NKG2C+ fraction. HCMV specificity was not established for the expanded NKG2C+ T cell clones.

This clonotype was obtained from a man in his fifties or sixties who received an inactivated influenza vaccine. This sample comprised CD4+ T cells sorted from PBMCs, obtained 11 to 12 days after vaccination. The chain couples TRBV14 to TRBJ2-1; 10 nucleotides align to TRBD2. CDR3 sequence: CASSQIAGGFGEQFF. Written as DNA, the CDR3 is TGTGCCAGCAGCCAGATAGCGGGGGGATTCGGTGAGCAGTTCTTC.